The clone carrying this T cell receptor beta chain was detected once. This sample includes further DNA sequences coding for the same CDR3. V lost 4 bases and J lost 5; bases outside the gene matches: 8. The CDR3 totals 16 residues. Looked up from germline, CDR1 is SGHRS and CDR2 is YFSETQ. Here immunoSEQ multiplex PCR was the method, and the copy in TCRdb shows in-frame clones only, minus some. Among about 30,000 clones listed, around nine tenths were seen once. This entry belongs to a study of blood T cell repertoires in COVID-19. Material for sequencing was peripheral blood. The clonotype was recovered from a man aged 55 to 70 with active or convalescent COVID-19. The rearrangement links TRBV5-1 to TRBJ2-2; 10 bases are shared with TRBD2. CDR3 in DNA: TGCGCCAGCAGCCGGGGGCTAGCGGGAGTAACCGGGGAGCTGTTTTTT. Protein: CASSRGLAGVTGELFF. Using reference TRBV5-1 and TRBJ2-2 for the parts outside the CDR3, the full variable domain is KAGVTQTPRYLIKTRGQQVTLSCSPISGHRSVSWYQQTPGQGLQFLFEYFSETQRNKGNFPGRFSGRQFSNSRSEMNVSTLELGDSALYLCASSRGLAGVTGELFFGEGSRLTVL.